The 19 T cell receptor beta chains below all came from one sample that was sequenced in a study of technical replicates of blood from a handful of donors. Produced via immunoSEQ multiplex PCR; TCRdb's table is partial and in-frame only. The table records around 72,000 clones, about nine tenths of them present only once. The sample comprised T cells isolated from PBMCs. The origin of the receptors is a human donor in good health. Some clones in this sample may be carry-over from other donors' samples.

The chain couples TRBV5-6 to TRBJ2-2; 8 bases fit TRBD1. With 4 bases clipped from V and 7 bases from J, the junction kept 18 bases outside the gene matches. The germline CDR1 and CDR2 sequences are SGHDT and YYEEEE. The CDR3 runs 18 residues. CDR3 nucleotides: TGTGCCAGCAGCGATAGTTACCGGGACAGGAAAAAAGTCGGGGAGCTGTTTTTT. Its protein is CASSDSYRDRKKVGELFF.

As concerns this clone: This likely comes from a read error, as the CDR3 has no conserved phenylalanine or tryptophan at its end. The chain has TRBV14 and TRBJ2-7, with 10 bases lining up with TRBD2. V lost 3 bases and J lost 6; bases outside the gene matches: 14. Germline lookup yields CDR1 SGHDN and CDR2 FVKESK. The CDR3 spans 17 residues. CDR3 bases: TGTGCCAGCAGCCACCTCCCCTCAGCGGGAGGGCCCCTCGAGCAGTACTCC. It codes for CASSHLPSAGGPLEQYS.

This clone was picked up a small number of times. CDR3 amino acids: CASSLNRATEAFF. The CDR3 DNA reads TGTGCCAGCAGCTTAAACAGGGCCACTGAAGCTTTCTTT. V and J are TRBV5-6 and TRBJ1-1, with D tentatively TRBD1 (6 bases). Trimming removed 2 bases at V and 4 bases at J, with 9 bases between. CDR1 is SGHDT and CDR2 is YYEEEE in the germline V gene. This CDR3 comprises 13 residues. The variable domain in full, with the rest retrieved from reference TRBV5-6 and TRBJ1-1, is DAGVTQSPTHLIKTRGQQVTLRCSPKSGHDTVSWYQQALGQGPQFIFQYYEEEERQRGNFPDRFSGHQFPNYSSELNVNALLLGDSALYLCASSLNRATEAFFGQGTRLTVV.

V usage is TRBV6-5 and J usage is TRBJ2-7, with D possibly being TRBD1 (6 bases). V lost 2 bases and J 6 bases, leaving 11 bases between the germline ends. CDR1 MNHEY and CDR2 SVGAGI come from the germline V gene. This CDR3 spans 13 amino acids. The CDR3 is CASSYATGFEQYF. In nucleotides, the CDR3 is TGTGCCAGCAGTTACGCCACAGGGTTCGAGCAGTACTTC.

CDR3 sequence: CASYQLAGEETQYF. Written as DNA, the CDR3 is TGTGCCAGCTACCAACTAGCGGGAGAAGAGACCCAGTACTTC. J is TRBJ2-5 and V is TRBV5-6, with 11 bases that match TRBD2. Trimming cost V 7 bases and J 3 bases; bases outside gene matches: 5. This CDR3 is 14 amino acids long. CDR1 and CDR2 (germline): SGHDT, YYEEEE.

DNA for the CDR3: TGTGCCAGTAGTATGGGCCTGCGCAGGCGCTACGAGCAGTACTTC. Translation gives CASSMGLRRRYEQYF. This sequence joins TRBV19 and TRBJ2-7; D unresolved. CDR1 is LNHDA, CDR2 SQIVND, per germline (reference sequence). The CDR3 is made up of 15 amino acids. Trimming pared 3 bases from V and 3 bases from J, leaving 15 bases between.

This clone is a singleton in its sample. V usage is TRBV19 and J usage is TRBJ2-7, with D perhaps matching TRBD1 (6 bases). Germline V gives CDR1 LNHDA, CDR2 SQIVND (reference sequence). V was shortened by 3 bases and J by 0 bases, with 15 bases between the two germline ends. This CDR3 region has 16 residues. CDR3 DNA: TGTGCCAGTAGTATGGGGATGGGGGCGCTCTCCTACGAGCAGTACTTC. Amino acid sequence: CASSMGMGALSYEQYF. The full variable domain, rest sourced from reference TRBV19 and TRBJ2-7, is DGGITQSPKYLFRKEGQNVTLSCEQNLNHDAMYWYRQDPGQGLRLIYYSQIVNDFQKGDIAEGYSVSREKKESFPLTVTSAQKNPTAFYLCASSMGMGALSYEQYFGPGTRLTVT.

J is TRBJ1-2 and V is TRBV29-1, with D tentatively TRBD1 (5 bases). The V end lost 1 base, the J end lost 8 bases, and 11 bases lay between the germline ends. This CDR3 is built from 12 residues. Germline lookup yields CDR1 SQVTM and CDR2 ANQGSEA. The DNA of the CDR3 is TGCAGCGTTGAAGCAGGGCATAGAGGCTACACCTTC. This gives the protein CSVEAGHRGYTF.

The rearrangement links TRBV11-3 to TRBJ1-6; 7 bases are a match to TRBD1. The V segment lost 1 base and the J segment 7 bases; nucleotides outside the gene matches: 7. This CDR3 contains 16 residues. Germline CDR1 is SGHNT and CDR2 is YENEEA. CDR3 DNA: TGTGCCAGCAGCTTAGGGGACAGCCGTAACAATTCACCCCTCCACTTT. As protein: CASSLGDSRNNSPLHF.

The chain is built from TRBV11-3 and TRBJ1-1; D is ambiguous. The CDR3 is 13 amino acids. Trimming removed 3 bases at V and 4 bases at J, with 9 bases between. Germline assignment: CDR1 SGHNT and CDR2 YENEEA. The CDR3 bases are TGTGCCAGCAGCTTTGACCCGGGCACTGAAGCTTTCTTT. Translated, it gives CASSFDPGTEAFF.

This sequence joins TRBV5-5 and TRBJ1-5; unclear D gene. The germline gives CDR1 SGHKS, CDR2 YYEKEE (reference sequence). CDR3 length: 13 amino acids. The V and J ends lost 0 bases and 7 bases respectively, with 8 bases between them. The CDR3 sequence: CASSLEVGQPQHF. Written as DNA, the CDR3 is TGTGCCAGCAGCTTGGAGGTGGGCCAGCCCCAGCATTTT.

The V and J genes are TRBV29-1 and TRBJ1-4; 8 bases align to TRBD1. The CDR3 consists of 16 residues. The ends lost 7 bases at V and 7 bases at J; junction bases unmatched: 17. The V gene's germline CDR1 is SQVTM and CDR2 ANQGSEA. The CDR3 protein is CSATGTGSLGGEKLFF. CDR3 coding DNA: TGCAGCGCGACCGGGACAGGCAGTTTGGGAGGTGAAAAACTGTTTTTT.

The table lists this clone with a count of one. This chain connects TRBV6-1 to TRBJ1-2; a weak D match, TRBD1 (6 bases). The CDR3 contains 14 residues. Trimming removed 4 bases from V and 8 bases from J, with 17 bases in between. Germline CDR1 reads MNHNS; CDR2 reads SASEGT. The CDR3 sequence is CASSAGQFLIGYTF. The CDR3 DNA sequence: TGTGCCAGCAGTGCCGGACAGTTCCTGATCGGCTACACCTTC.

The chain recombines TRBV9 with TRBJ2-1; 12 bases map to TRBD2. Germline CDR1 SGDLS, CDR2 YYNGEE. The CDR3 is made up of 16 amino acids. Trimming took 0 bases from V and 9 from J; bases not matched to a gene: 7. CDR3 in amino acids: CASSVAYLAGGREQFF. Here the CDR3 DNA reads TGTGCCAGCAGCGTAGCTTACCTAGCGGGGGGGCGTGAGCAGTTCTTC.

The chain combines TRBV14 with TRBJ2-2; 9 bases align to TRBD2. Trimming at V came to 4 bases and at J to 5 bases, leaving 11 bases not matched to a gene. The CDR3 contains 17 residues. Germline CDR1 is SGHDN and CDR2 is FVKESK. The CDR3 reads CASSPLGGRAETGELFF. The CDR3 DNA sequence: TGTGCCAGCAGCCCCCTCGGCGGGAGGGCCGAGACCGGGGAGCTGTTTTTT.

As concerns this clone: A read error may account for a junction end that differs from germline. The chain carries TRBV7-7 and TRBJ2-5; 8 nucleotides align to TRBD1. The germline V gene encodes CDR1 SSHAT and CDR2 FNYEAQ (reference sequence). The CDR3 covers 14 residues. CDR3 coding DNA: TGTGCTAGCAGCCTGGACAGGGACGGGGAGACCCAGTACTTC. Amino acid sequence: CASSLDRDGETQYF.

The rearrangement links TRBV7-9 to TRBJ2-7; D uncertain. Germline V gene data show CDR1 as SEHNR and CDR2 as FQNEAQ (reference sequence). There are 14 residues in the CDR3. Trimming removed 5 bases from V and 5 bases from J, with 16 bases in between. In DNA, the CDR3 is TGTGCCAGCAGCCTGGGCCCTACAAGAGACGAGCAGTACTTC. As protein: CASSLGPTRDEQYF.

The chain uses TRBV5-1 and TRBJ1-1; TRBD1 agrees at 9 bases. The CDR3 consists of 17 residues. Germline CDR1 reads SGHRS; CDR2 reads YFSETQ. With V trimmed by 4 bases and J by 2 bases, 12 bases remained unmatched. DNA for the CDR3: TGCGCCAGCAGCCCCCTTCGGGACAGGGAAAGAAACACTGAAGCTTTCTTT. It encodes CASSPLRDRERNTEAFF. The full variable domain, with the rest looked up from reference TRBV5-1 and TRBJ1-1, is KAGVTQTPRYLIKTRGQQVTLSCSPISGHRSVSWYQQTPGQGLQFLFEYFSETQRNKGNFPGRFSGRQFSNSRSEMNVSTLELGDSALYLCASSPLRDRERNTEAFFGQGTRLTVV.

The chain combines TRBV7-9 with TRBJ1-2, with 11 bases lining up with TRBD1. The trim removed 4 bases at V and 4 bases at J, leaving 5 bases unmatched. The CDR3 covers 15 residues. Germline V CDR1 and CDR2: SEHNR, FQNEAQ (reference sequence). In DNA, the CDR3 is TGTGCCAGCAGCTCCGGGACAGGGGGAACCTATGGCTACACCTTC. Its protein is CASSSGTGGTYGYTF.